These 19 T cell receptor beta chains were all obtained from the same sample, sequenced in a study of T cell responses to AZD1222 COVID-19 vaccine. Produced via immunoSEQ multiplex PCR; TCRdb's table is partial and in-frame only. The sample records 130,000 or so clones, 93% being singletons. The sequencing here drew on peripheral blood, taken on day 0 of AZD1222 vaccination. These receptors all stem from an adult in good health.

J is TRBJ1-6 and V is TRBV3-1 (or the pseudogene TRBV3-2); maybe TRBD1 (6 bases). Germline V gives CDR1 LGHDT, CDR2 YNNKEL (reference sequence). Trimming pared 1 base from V and 10 bases from J, leaving 17 bases between. This CDR3 region has 16 residues. CDR3 loop: CASSQARGALNSPLHF. The CDR3 nucleotides are TGTGCCAGCAGCCAAGCGCGGGGGGCGTTAAACTCACCCCTCCACTTT.

A few counts support this clone. J is TRBJ1-1 and V is TRBV5-1; 9 positions match TRBD1. The CDR3 is 15 amino acids. V trimming: 4 bases; J trimming: 0 bases; junction bases outside the gene matches: 4. Per the germline V gene, CDR1 is SGHRS and CDR2 is YFSETQ. Here the CDR3 DNA reads TGCGCCAGCAGCGCACAGGGGGCGATGAACACTGAAGCTTTCTTT. Translated: CASSAQGAMNTEAFF.

V usage is TRBV12-3 or TRBV12-4 and J usage is TRBJ1-3; D not resolved. This CDR3 contains 13 residues. V gave up 4 bases and J gave up 2 bases, with 6 bases separating them. DNA for the CDR3: TGTGCCAGCAGTTGGGCGACTGGAAACACCATATATTTT. It is translated as CASSWATGNTIYF.

The chain's CDR3 is CASSLSRDRVYEQYF. The CDR3 DNA reads TGTGCCAGCAGTTTATCGAGGGACAGGGTCTACGAGCAGTACTTC. This chain joins TRBV27 and TRBJ2-7; TRBD1 agrees at 9 bases. V lost 0 bases, J lost 3 bases, and 3 bases stayed unmatched. CDR1 and CDR2 (germline): MNHEY, SMNVEV (reference sequence). The CDR3 is 15 amino acids.

This clone was seen a single time. The chain recombines TRBV7-3 with TRBJ1-1; D is uncertain. The germline CDR1 and CDR2 sequences are SGHTA and FQGTGA. This CDR3 has 13 amino acids. The V gene lost 1 base and the J gene lost 4 bases, with 7 bases spanning the gap. The CDR3 coding sequence is TGTGCCAGCAGCTTAATGGAGGGCACTGAAGCTTTCTTT. Translated: CASSLMEGTEAFF.

With respect to this clone: Within the sample, other DNA sequences also encode this same CDR3. The chain couples TRBV4-3 to TRBJ2-7; D remains ambiguous. Germline V gene lookup returns CDR1 LGHNA and CDR2 YSLEER. The CDR3 totals 14 residues. Trimming removed 0 bases from V and 3 bases from J, with 9 bases in between. CDR3 DNA: TGCGCCAGCAGCCAAGATCGAGCGAGCTACGAGCAGTACTTC. Translated: CASSQDRASYEQYF.

The chain couples TRBV29-1 to TRBJ2-1; D ambiguous. This CDR3 has 12 residues. V lost 6 bases to trimming and J lost 8 bases, with 14 bases between them. Germline V lookup: CDR1 SQVTM, CDR2 ANQGSEA. The CDR3 DNA reads as TGCAGCGTAGCAGGTCCCCTGGATGAGCAGTTCTTC. Protein product: CSVAGPLDEQFF.

CDR3 loop: CAWSAYSQGRVAFF. DNA for the CDR3: TGTGCCTGGAGTGCCTATTCACAGGGAAGGGTGGCTTTCTTT. The chain joins TRBV30 to TRBJ1-1; tentative D call: TRBD1 (6 bases). The CDR3 sequence is 14 residues long. Trimming cost V 1 base and J 11 bases, with 20 bases left between them. Germline V gives CDR1 GTSNPN, CDR2 SVGIG (reference sequence).

This chain connects TRBV2 to TRBJ2-5; D may correspond to TRBD1 or TRBD2 (5 bases each). The CDR3 spans 12 residues. V lost 5 bases and J lost 4, with 8 bases in between. CDR1 SNHLY and CDR2 FYNNEI come from the germline V gene. The CDR3 DNA is TGTGCCAGCAGTTCAGGGACAGAGACCCAGTACTTC. The encoded protein is CASSSGTETQYF. The full variable domain, completed using reference TRBV2 and TRBJ2-5, is EPEVTQTPSHQVTQMGQEVILRCVPISNHLYFYWYRQILGQKVEFLVSFYNNEISEKSEIFDDQFSVERPDGSNFTLKIRSTKLEDSAMYFCASSSGTETQYFGPGTRLLVL.

V usage is TRBV27 and J usage is TRBJ2-7; 10 nucleotides agree with TRBD1. Germline assignment: CDR1 MNHEY and CDR2 SMNVEV (reference sequence). This CDR3 is 16 amino acids long. V gave up 4 bases and J gave up 4 bases; unmatched junction bases: 10. The CDR3 is CASSSGQGGGGYEQYF. In nucleotides, the CDR3 is TGTGCCAGCAGTTCTGGACAGGGGGGAGGCGGGTACGAGCAGTACTTC.

The chain couples TRBV6-5 to TRBJ2-7; D ambiguous. CDR3 length: 15 amino acids. Germline V gives CDR1 MNHEY, CDR2 SVGAGI. Trimming removed 3 bases from V and 1 base from J, with 13 bases in between. CDR3: CASSYTEEVSYEQYF. CDR3 nucleotides: TGTGCCAGCAGTTATACCGAGGAAGTTTCCTACGAGCAGTACTTC.

The chain joins TRBV27 to TRBJ1-5; 9 bases are shared with TRBD1. The germline V gene has CDR1 MNHEY and CDR2 SMNVEV (reference sequence). J was trimmed by 11 bases and V by 1 base; bases with no gene match: 12. This CDR3 has 16 residues. DNA for the CDR3: TGTGCCAGCAGTTTATTGGGGGGACAGGGAAGTCTGGCCCAGCATTTT. Translated: CASSLLGGQGSLAQHF.

The rearrangement links TRBV7-9 to TRBJ2-1; D is uncertain. The CDR3 has 15 residues. V shed 1 base and J shed 4 bases, with 11 bases lying between them. The germline V gene has CDR1 SEHNR and CDR2 FQNEAQ (reference sequence). Written as DNA, the CDR3 is TGTGCCAGCAGCTTAGGCGGTGTACTTTACAATGAGCAGTTCTTC. Amino acids: CASSLGGVLYNEQFF.

V gene TRBV7-9 combines with J gene TRBJ2-1; D may match TRBD1 or TRBD2 (5 bases each). The CDR3 extends over 14 amino acids. Germline assignment: CDR1 SEHNR and CDR2 FQNEAQ (reference sequence). V shed 5 bases and J shed 10 bases, with 18 bases lying between them. CDR3 sequence reads: CASSAPGTAREQFF. The CDR3, as DNA: TGTGCCAGCAGCGCACCCGGGACCGCGAGAGAGCAGTTCTTC.

The V gene is TRBV28, the J gene TRBJ2-7; D gene ambiguous. This CDR3 has 14 amino acids. Germline V lookup: CDR1 MDHEN, CDR2 SYDVKM. V was clipped by 0 bases and J by 4 bases, with 10 bases between them. CDR3 in amino acids: CASSLWLSRYEQYF. CDR3 nucleotide sequence: TGTGCCAGCAGTTTATGGCTATCGCGGTACGAGCAGTACTTC.

The chain joins TRBV19 to TRBJ1-2; no definite D call. V was cut by 7 bases and J by 6 bases, with 18 bases left in between. Germline V gene data show CDR1 as LNHDA and CDR2 as SQIVND (reference sequence). This CDR3 region has 14 residues. This CDR3 reads CASTLSWSPHGYTF. CDR3 DNA sequence: TGTGCCAGTACACTGAGTTGGAGCCCACATGGCTACACCTTC.

The rearrangement joins TRBV9 to TRBJ2-2; TRBD2 agrees at 9 bases. The CDR3 consists of 15 residues. The germline V gene has CDR1 SGDLS and CDR2 YYNGEE. Trimming cost V 3 bases and J 11 bases; bases outside gene matches: 11. The chain's CDR3 is CASSGTLAGVAELFF. The CDR3 nucleotides are TGTGCCAGCAGCGGGACCTTAGCGGGAGTCGCAGAGCTGTTTTTT.

V is TRBV6-6 and J is TRBJ1-5; D is undetermined. V lost 5 bases and J 1 base, leaving 18 bases between the germline ends. Germline-derived CDR1 and CDR2 are MNHNY and SVGAGI (reference sequence). The CDR3 totals 17 residues. CDR3 sequence (DNA): TGTGCCAGCAGTCGGCGAACTGTGTTGGACAGCAATCAGCCCCAGCATTTT. Its protein product is CASSRRTVLDSNQPQHF.

The sample holds one count of this clone. CDR3 sequence: CANPIEGDSNQPQHF. The CDR3 DNA is TGTGCCAACCCAATTGAGGGGGATAGCAATCAGCCCCAGCATTTT. The chain recombines TRBV21-1 with TRBJ1-5; the table assigns TRBD1, which was not confirmed against the DNA. TRBV21-1 counts as a pseudogene. CDR3 length equals 15 residues.